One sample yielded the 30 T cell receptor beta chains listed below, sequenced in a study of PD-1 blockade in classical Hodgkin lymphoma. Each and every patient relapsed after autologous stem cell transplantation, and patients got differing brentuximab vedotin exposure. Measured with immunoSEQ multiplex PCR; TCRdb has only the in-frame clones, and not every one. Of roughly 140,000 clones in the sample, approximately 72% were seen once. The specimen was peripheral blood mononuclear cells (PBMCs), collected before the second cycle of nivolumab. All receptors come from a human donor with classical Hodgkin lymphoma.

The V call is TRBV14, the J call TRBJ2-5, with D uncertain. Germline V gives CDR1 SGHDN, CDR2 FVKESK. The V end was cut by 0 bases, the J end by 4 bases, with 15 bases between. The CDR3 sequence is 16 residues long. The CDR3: CASSQERVVGGETQYF. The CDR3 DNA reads TGTGCCAGCAGCCAAGAACGGGTCGTGGGCGGAGAGACCCAGTACTTC.

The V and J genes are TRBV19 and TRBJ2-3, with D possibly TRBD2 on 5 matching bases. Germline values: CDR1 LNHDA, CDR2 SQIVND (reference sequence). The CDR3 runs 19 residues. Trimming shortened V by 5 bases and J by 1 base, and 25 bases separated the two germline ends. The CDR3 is CASSEGLFLLGVRTDTQYF. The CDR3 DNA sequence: TGTGCCAGTAGTGAGGGCCTCTTTCTGCTCGGGGTGCGCACAGATACGCAGTATTTT. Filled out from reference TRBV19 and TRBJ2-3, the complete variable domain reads DGGITQSPKYLFRKEGQNVTLSCEQNLNHDAMYWYRQDPGQGLRLIYYSQIVNDFQKGDIAEGYSVSREKKESFPLTVTSAQKNPTAFYLCASSEGLFLLGVRTDTQYFGPGTRLTVL.

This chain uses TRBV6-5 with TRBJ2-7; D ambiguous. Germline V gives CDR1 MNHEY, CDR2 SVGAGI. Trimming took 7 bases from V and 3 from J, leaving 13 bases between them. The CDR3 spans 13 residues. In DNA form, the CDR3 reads TGTGCCAGCAACGAGTATAGGGACTACGAGCAGTACTTC. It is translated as CASNEYRDYEQYF.

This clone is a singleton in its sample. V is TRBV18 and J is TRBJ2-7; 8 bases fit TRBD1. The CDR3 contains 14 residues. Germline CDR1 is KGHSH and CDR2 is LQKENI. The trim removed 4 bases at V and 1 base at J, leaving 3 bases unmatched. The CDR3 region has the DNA TGTGCCAGCTCACTTCGGACAGGGTCCTACGAGCAGTACTTC. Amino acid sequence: CASSLRTGSYEQYF.

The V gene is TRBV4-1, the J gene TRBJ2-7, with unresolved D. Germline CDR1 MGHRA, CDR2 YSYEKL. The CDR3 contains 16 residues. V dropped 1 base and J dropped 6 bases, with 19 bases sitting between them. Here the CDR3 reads CASSQAVTLYRAEQYF. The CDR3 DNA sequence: TGCGCCAGCAGCCAAGCGGTCACTCTATATCGGGCCGAGCAGTACTTC.

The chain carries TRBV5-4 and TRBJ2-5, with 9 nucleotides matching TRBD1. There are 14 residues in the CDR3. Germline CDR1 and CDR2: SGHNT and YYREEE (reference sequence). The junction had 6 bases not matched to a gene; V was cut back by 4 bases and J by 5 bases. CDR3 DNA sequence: TGTGCCAGCAGCCCTGGACAGGGGAGGGAGACCCAGTACTTC. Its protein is CASSPGQGRETQYF.

The CDR3 spells CALGLPGYEQYF. The CDR3 bases are TGTGCCCTCGGCCTCCCGGGCTACGAGCAGTACTTC. This sequence joins TRBV6-6 and TRBJ2-7, with D unresolved. Trimming pared 11 bases from V and 3 bases from J, leaving 14 bases between. This CDR3 region has 12 residues. The germline V gene encodes CDR1 MNHNY and CDR2 SVGAGI (reference sequence).

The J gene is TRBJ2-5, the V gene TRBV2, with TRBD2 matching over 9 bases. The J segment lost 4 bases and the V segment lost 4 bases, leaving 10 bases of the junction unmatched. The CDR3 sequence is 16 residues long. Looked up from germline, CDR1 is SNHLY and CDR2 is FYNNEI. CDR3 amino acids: CASSVMGGGAGETQYF. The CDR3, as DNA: TGTGCCAGCAGTGTCATGGGCGGGGGGGCCGGAGAGACCCAGTACTTC.

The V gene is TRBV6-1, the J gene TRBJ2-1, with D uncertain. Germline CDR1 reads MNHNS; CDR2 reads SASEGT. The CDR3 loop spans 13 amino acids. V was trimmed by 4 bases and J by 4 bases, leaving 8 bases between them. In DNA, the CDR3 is TGTGCCAGCAGTGCGGGCCCTTACAATGAGCAGTTCTTC. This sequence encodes CASSAGPYNEQFF.

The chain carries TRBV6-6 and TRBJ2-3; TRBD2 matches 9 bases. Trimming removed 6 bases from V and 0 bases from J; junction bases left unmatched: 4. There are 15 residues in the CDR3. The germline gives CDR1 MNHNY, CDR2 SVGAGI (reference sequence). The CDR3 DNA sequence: TGTGCCAGCAGACCAAGCGGGGGGAGCACAGATACGCAGTATTTT. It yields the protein CASRPSGGSTDTQYF.

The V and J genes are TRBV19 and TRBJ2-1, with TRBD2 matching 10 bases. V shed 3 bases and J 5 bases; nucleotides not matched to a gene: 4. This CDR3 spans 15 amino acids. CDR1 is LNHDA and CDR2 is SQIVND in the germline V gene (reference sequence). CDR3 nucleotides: TGTGCCAGTAGTATTACTAGCGGGGCTCACAATGAGCAGTTCTTC. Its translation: CASSITSGAHNEQFF. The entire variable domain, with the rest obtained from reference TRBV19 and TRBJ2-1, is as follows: DGGITQSPKYLFRKEGQNVTLSCEQNLNHDAMYWYRQDPGQGLRLIYYSQIVNDFQKGDIAEGYSVSREKKESFPLTVTSAQKNPTAFYLCASSITSGAHNEQFFGPGTRLTVL.

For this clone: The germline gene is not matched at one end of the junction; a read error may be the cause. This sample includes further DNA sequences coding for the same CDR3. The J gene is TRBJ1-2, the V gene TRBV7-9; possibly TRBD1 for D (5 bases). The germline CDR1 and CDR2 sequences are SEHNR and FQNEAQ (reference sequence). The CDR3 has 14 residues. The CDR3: CASSRDESGYGYTF. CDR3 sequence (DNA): TGCGCCAGCAGTCGGGACGAAAGTGGGTATGGCTACACCTTC.

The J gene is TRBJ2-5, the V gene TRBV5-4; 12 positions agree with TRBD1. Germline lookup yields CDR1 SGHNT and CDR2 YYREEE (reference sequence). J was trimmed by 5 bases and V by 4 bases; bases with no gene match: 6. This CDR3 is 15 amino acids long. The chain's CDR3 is CASSPGTGGVETQYF. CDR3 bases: TGTGCCAGCAGCCCCGGGACAGGGGGCGTTGAGACCCAGTACTTC.

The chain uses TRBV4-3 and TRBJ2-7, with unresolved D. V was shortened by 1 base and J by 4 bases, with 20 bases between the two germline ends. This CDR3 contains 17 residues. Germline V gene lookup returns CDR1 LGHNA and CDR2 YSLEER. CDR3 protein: CASSQGGVGAPGYEQYF. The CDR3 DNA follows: TGCGCCAGCAGCCAAGGGGGTGTGGGCGCTCCTGGTTACGAGCAGTACTTC.

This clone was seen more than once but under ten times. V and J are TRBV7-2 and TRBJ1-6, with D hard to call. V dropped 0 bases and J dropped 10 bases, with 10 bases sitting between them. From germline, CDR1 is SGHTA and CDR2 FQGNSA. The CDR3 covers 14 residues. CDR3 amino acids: CASSLAEGWSPLHF. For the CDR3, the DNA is TGTGCCAGCAGCTTAGCCGAGGGATGGTCACCCCTCCACTTT.

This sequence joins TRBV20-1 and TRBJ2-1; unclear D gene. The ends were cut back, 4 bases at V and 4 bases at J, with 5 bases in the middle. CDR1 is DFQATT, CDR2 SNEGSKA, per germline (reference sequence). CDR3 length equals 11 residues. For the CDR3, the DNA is TGCAGTGCTACTCGGTACAATGAGCAGTTCTTC. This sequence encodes CSATRYNEQFF.

CDR3 sequence: CASRSTGEAFF. The CDR3 DNA is TGTGCCAGCAGGAGTACAGGGGAAGCTTTCTTT. V gene TRBV6-1 combines with J gene TRBJ1-1; D is possibly TRBD1 (6 bases). The V gene's germline CDR1 is MNHNS and CDR2 SASEGT. The CDR3 is 11 residues long. V was cut by 6 bases and J by 8 bases, with 10 bases left in between.

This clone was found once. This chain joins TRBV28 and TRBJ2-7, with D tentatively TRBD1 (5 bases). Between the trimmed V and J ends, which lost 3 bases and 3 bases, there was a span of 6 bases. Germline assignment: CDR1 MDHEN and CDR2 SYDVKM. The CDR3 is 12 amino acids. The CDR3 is CASSFDSYEQYF. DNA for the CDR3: TGTGCCAGCAGTTTCGACAGCTACGAGCAGTACTTC.

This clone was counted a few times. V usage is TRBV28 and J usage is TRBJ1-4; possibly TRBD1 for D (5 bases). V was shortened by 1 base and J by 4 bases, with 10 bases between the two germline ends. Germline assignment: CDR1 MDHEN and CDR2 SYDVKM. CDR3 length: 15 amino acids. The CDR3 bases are TGTGCCAGCAGTTTATTAAGGGGAGGTAATGAAAAACTGTTTTTT. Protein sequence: CASSLLRGGNEKLFF.

CDR3 sequence: CASSRLREGDEQFF. The CDR3 DNA sequence: TGTGCCAGCAGCCGTCTTAGGGAAGGGGATGAGCAGTTCTTC. V is TRBV6-5 and J is TRBJ2-1; perhaps TRBD1 as D (5 bases). CDR3 size: 14 residues. V lost 6 bases to trimming and J lost 8 bases, with 17 bases between them. The V gene's germline CDR1 is MNHEY and CDR2 SVGAGI.

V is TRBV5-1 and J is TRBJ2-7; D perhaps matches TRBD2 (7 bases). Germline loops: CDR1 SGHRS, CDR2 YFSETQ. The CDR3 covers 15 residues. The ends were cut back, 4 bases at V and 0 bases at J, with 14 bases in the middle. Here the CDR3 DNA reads TGCGCCAGCAGCCAAGGGGGGGCCACCTCCTACGAGCAGTACTTC. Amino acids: CASSQGGATSYEQYF.

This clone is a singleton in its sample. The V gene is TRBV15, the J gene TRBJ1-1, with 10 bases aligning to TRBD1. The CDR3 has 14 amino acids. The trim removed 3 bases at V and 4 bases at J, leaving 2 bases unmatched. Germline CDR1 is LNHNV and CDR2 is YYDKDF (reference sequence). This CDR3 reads CATSSRQGATEAFF. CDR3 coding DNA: TGTGCCACCAGCAGTCGACAGGGGGCCACTGAAGCTTTCTTT.

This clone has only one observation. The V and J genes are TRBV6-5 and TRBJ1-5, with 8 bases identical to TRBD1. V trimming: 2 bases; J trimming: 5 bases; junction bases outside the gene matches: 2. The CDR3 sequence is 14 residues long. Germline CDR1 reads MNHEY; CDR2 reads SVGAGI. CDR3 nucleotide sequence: TGTGCCAGCAGTTACACAGGGGGGTATCAGCCCCAGCATTTT. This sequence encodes CASSYTGGYQPQHF.

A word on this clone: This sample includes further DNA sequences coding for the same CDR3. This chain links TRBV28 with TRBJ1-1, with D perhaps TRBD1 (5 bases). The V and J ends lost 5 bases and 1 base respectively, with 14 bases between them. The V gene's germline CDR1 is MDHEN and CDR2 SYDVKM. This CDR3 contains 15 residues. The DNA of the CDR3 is TGTGCCAGCAGTCTAACTGGGACCGCGAACACTGAAGCTTTCTTT. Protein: CASSLTGTANTEAFF.

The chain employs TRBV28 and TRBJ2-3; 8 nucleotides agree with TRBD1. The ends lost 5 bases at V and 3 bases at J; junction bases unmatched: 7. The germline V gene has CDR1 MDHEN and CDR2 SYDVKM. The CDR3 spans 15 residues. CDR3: CASSPPGGRTDTQYF. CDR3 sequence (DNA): TGTGCCAGCAGTCCCCCAGGGGGCCGGACAGATACGCAGTATTTT.

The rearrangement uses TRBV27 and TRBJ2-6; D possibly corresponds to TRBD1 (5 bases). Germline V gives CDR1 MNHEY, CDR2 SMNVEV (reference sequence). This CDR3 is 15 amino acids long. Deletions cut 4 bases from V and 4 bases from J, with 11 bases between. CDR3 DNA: TGTGCCAGCAGTTCAGGGTTTACAGGGGCCAACGTCCTGACTTTC. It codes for CASSSGFTGANVLTF.

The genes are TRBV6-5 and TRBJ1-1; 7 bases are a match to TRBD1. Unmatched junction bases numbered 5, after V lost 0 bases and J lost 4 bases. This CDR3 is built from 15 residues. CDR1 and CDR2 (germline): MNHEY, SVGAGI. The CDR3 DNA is TGTGCCAGCAGTTACTCGTGGACAGGAGGCACTGAAGCTTTCTTT. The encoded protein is CASSYSWTGGTEAFF.

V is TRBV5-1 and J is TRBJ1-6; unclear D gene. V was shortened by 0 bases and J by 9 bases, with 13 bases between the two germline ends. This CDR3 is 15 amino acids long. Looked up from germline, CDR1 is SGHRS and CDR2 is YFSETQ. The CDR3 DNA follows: TGCGCCAGCAGCTTGGGGGCACCCAGAGGTTCACCCCTCCACTTT. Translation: CASSLGAPRGSPLHF.

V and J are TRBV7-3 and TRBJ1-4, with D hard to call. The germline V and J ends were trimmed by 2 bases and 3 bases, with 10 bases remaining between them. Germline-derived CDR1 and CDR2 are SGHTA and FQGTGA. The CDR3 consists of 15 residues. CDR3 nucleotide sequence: TGTGCCAGCAGCTTAGTCAGTTCCCCTAATGAAAAACTGTTTTTT. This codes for CASSLVSSPNEKLFF. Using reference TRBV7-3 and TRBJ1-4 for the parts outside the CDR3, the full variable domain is GAGVSQTPSNKVTEKGKYVELRCDPISGHTALYWYRQSLGQGPEFLIYFQGTGAADDSGLPNDRFFAVRPEGSVSTLKIQRTERGDSAVYLCASSLVSSPNEKLFFGSGTQLSVL.

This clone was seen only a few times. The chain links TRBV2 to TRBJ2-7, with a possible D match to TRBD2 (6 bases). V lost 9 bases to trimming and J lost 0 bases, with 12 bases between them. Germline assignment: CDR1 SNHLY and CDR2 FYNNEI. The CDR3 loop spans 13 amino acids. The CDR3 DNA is TGTGCCAGTGGCGGGGTTTTCTCCTACGAGCAGTACTTC. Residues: CASGGVFSYEQYF.